These 24 T cell receptor beta chains came from one sample sequenced in a study of T cell responses to AZD1222 COVID-19 vaccine. Some clones are missing from TCRdb's copy, which holds only in-frame ones; the method was immunoSEQ multiplex PCR. This sample carries tens of thousands of clones, 91% of them seen once, and the ten largest clones take 4% to 6%. The specimen was peripheral blood, collected on day 0 of MenACWY control vaccination. These receptors were taken from an adult in good health.

The chain links TRBV3-1 (or the pseudogene TRBV3-2) to TRBJ1-3, with TRBD1 as a possible D gene (6 bases). V lost 7 bases and J lost 2, with 12 bases in between. Germline CDR1 is LGHDT and CDR2 is YNNKEL (reference sequence). The CDR3 is 14 residues long. The CDR3 loop is CASKEGGAGNTIYF. The CDR3 DNA reads as TGTGCCAGCAAGGAGGGGGGAGCTGGAAACACCATATATTTT.

The chain links TRBV5-6 to TRBJ2-1, with TRBD2 identical over 11 bases. Germline V gives CDR1 SGHDT, CDR2 YYEEEE. Trimming took 4 bases from V and 9 from J; bases not matched to a gene: 9. CDR3 length equals 15 residues. The CDR3 nucleotides read TGTGCCAGCAGCACACTAGCGGGGGTGATAGGTGAGCAGTTCTTC. Its protein is CASSTLAGVIGEQFF.

This clone was counted only a few times. This chain joins TRBV5-1 and TRBJ2-2; D gene unclear. This CDR3 comprises 13 residues. From germline, CDR1 is SGHRS and CDR2 YFSETQ. Trimming pared 2 bases from V and 0 bases from J, leaving 2 bases between. CDR3 bases: TGCGCCAGCAGCTTACCGAACACCGGGGAGCTGTTTTTT. As protein: CASSLPNTGELFF.

The chain links TRBV11-3 to TRBJ1-1, with D possibly being TRBD1 (6 bases). Between the trimmed V and J ends, which lost 5 bases and 4 bases, there was a span of 17 bases. CDR1 SGHNT and CDR2 YENEEA come from the germline V gene. This CDR3 spans 15 amino acids. CDR3 amino acids: CASSGRGRGGTEAFF. Written as DNA, the CDR3 is TGTGCCAGCAGCGGGCGTGGGAGAGGGGGCACTGAAGCTTTCTTT.

The J gene is TRBJ2-3, the V gene TRBV10-3, with D hard to call. The V and J ends lost 8 bases and 0 bases respectively, with 9 bases between them. CDR1 and CDR2 (germline): ENHRY, SYGVKD. The length of the CDR3 is 13 residues. CDR3 bases: TGTGCCATCCAGCCAGATAGCACAGATACGCAGTATTTT. This sequence encodes CAIQPDSTDTQYF.

J is TRBJ2-7 and V is TRBV4-1; TRBD2 aligns across 9 bases. CDR1 is MGHRA and CDR2 is YSYEKL in the germline V gene. The CDR3 length is 15 residues. The ends lost 0 bases at V and 5 bases at J; junction bases unmatched: 5. CDR3 coding DNA: TGCGCCAGCAGCCAAGATAGGGTAGCGGGAGACGAGCAGTACTTC. Translation: CASSQDRVAGDEQYF.

V usage is TRBV25-1 and J usage is TRBJ2-2; D unresolved. Germline values: CDR1 MGHDK, CDR2 SYGVNS. This CDR3 has 15 residues. Trimming stripped 6 bases from V and 1 base from J, with 12 bases between. CDR3 sequence: CASSARLGNTGELFF. DNA of the CDR3: TGTGCCAGCAGCGCTAGACTGGGGAACACCGGGGAGCTGTTTTTT.

The rearrangement links TRBV7-8 to TRBJ1-5; D not certain. In germline, CDR1 is SGHVS, CDR2 FQNEAQ. The V end lost 1 base, the J end lost 9 bases, and 7 bases lay between the germline ends. There are 12 residues in the CDR3. The CDR3 DNA follows: TGTGCCAGCAGCTTAGAGTATCGGCCCCAGCATTTT. Protein sequence: CASSLEYRPQHF. The whole variable domain, remainder taken from reference TRBV7-8 and TRBJ1-5, is GAGVSQSPRYKVAKRGQDVALRCDPISGHVSLFWYQQALGQGPEFLTYFQNEAQLDKSGLPSDRFFAERPEGSVSTLKIQRTQQEDSAVYLCASSLEYRPQHFGDGTRLSIL.

This chain joins TRBV27 and TRBJ2-1; maybe TRBD1 (6 bases). The germline CDR1 and CDR2 sequences are MNHEY and SMNVEV (reference sequence). With 6 bases removed from V and 7 bases from J, the gap between germline ends came to 10 bases. This CDR3 comprises 12 residues. CDR3 loop: CASRFQGNEQFF. DNA of the CDR3: TGTGCCAGCAGATTCCAGGGGAATGAGCAGTTCTTC.

This chain links TRBV7-9 with TRBJ2-3; no definite D call. Germline V gene data show CDR1 as SEHNR and CDR2 as FQNEAQ (reference sequence). This CDR3 is 15 amino acids long. V was trimmed by 5 bases and J by 1 base, leaving 13 bases between them. The CDR3 DNA is TGTGCCAGCAGCCAAGGTCTTGGGGGCACAGATACGCAGTATTTT. It encodes CASSQGLGGTDTQYF.

The chain combines TRBV18 with TRBJ2-2, with 7 bases aligning to TRBD2. The J segment lost 5 bases and the V segment lost 3 bases, leaving 6 bases of the junction unmatched. The germline V gene has CDR1 KGHSH and CDR2 LQKENI. There are 15 residues in the CDR3. The CDR3 DNA reads TGTGCCAGCTCACCCGGGACTATACGTACCGGGGAGCTGTTTTTT. Amino acid sequence: CASSPGTIRTGELFF.

The chain combines TRBV29-1 with TRBJ2-5; D not resolved. The V end lost 7 bases, the J end lost 5 bases, and 17 bases lay between the germline ends. Germline CDR1 SQVTM, CDR2 ANQGSEA. This CDR3 region has 13 residues. For the CDR3, the DNA is TGCAGCGCTTCAAGTCCTGCGTCGGAGACCCAGTACTTC. Encoded protein: CSASSPASETQYF.

This clone has just one count. This chain uses TRBV6-6 with TRBJ1-5, with a possible D match to TRBD1 (5 bases). V was shortened by 2 bases and J by 6 bases, with 11 bases between the two germline ends. In germline, CDR1 is MNHNY, CDR2 SVGAGI (reference sequence). The CDR3 contains 14 residues. The CDR3 DNA sequence: TGTGCCAGCAGTTACGGAGGGGCGGCTCAGCCCCAGCATTTT. Its protein is CASSYGGAAQPQHF.

J is TRBJ2-2 and V is TRBV10-1; the match to TRBD1 covers 10 bases. There are 12 residues in the CDR3. The ends lost 10 bases at V and 6 bases at J; junction bases unmatched: 2. In germline, CDR1 is WNHNN, CDR2 SYGVQD (reference sequence). CDR3 residues: CATGQGAGELFF. The CDR3, as DNA: TGCGCCACCGGACAGGGGGCCGGGGAGCTGTTTTTT.

The chain joins TRBV3-1 (or the pseudogene TRBV3-2) to TRBJ2-5, with TRBD2 identical over 11 bases. CDR1 and CDR2 (germline): LGHDT, YNNKEL (reference sequence). The V gene end was trimmed by 6 bases and the J gene end by 5 bases; junction bases not matched to a gene: 8. This CDR3 is 15 amino acids long. CDR3 loop: CASRRLAGPGETQYF. CDR3 nucleotide sequence: TGTGCCAGCAGACGACTAGCGGGACCCGGGGAGACCCAGTACTTC.

The chain employs TRBV6-5 and TRBJ1-2, with 11 nucleotides matching TRBD1. The CDR3 extends over 15 amino acids. Per germline, CDR1 MNHEY and CDR2 SVGAGI. The junction had 9 bases not matched to a gene; V was cut back by 6 bases and J by 6 bases. CDR3 sequence reads: CASRPRDRGIDGYTF. The CDR3, as DNA: TGTGCCAGCAGACCTAGGGACAGGGGGATAGATGGCTACACCTTC.

The genes are TRBV5-1 and TRBJ2-1; TRBD2 matches 10 bases. V lost 4 bases to trimming and J lost 2 bases; unmatched junction nucleotides: 6. CDR1 is SGHRS and CDR2 is YFSETQ in the germline V gene. This CDR3 is built from 16 residues. The CDR3 sequence: CASSALAGGTYNEQFF. CDR3 coding DNA: TGCGCCAGCAGCGCGTTAGCGGGAGGCACCTACAATGAGCAGTTCTTC.

The chain has TRBV5-1 and TRBJ1-3; a weak D match, TRBD1 (5 bases). Germline V lookup: CDR1 SGHRS, CDR2 YFSETQ. The CDR3 has 14 amino acids. With 7 bases removed from V and 0 bases from J, the gap between germline ends came to 11 bases. The CDR3, as DNA: TGCGCCAGCCGCCGGGACGGCTCTGGAAACACCATATATTTT. Translation: CASRRDGSGNTIYF.

The chain joins TRBV6-5 to TRBJ2-7; possibly TRBD1 for D (6 bases). From germline, CDR1 is MNHEY and CDR2 SVGAGI. The CDR3 consists of 12 residues. Deletions cut 11 bases from V and 2 bases from J, with 13 bases between. The CDR3 loop is CAAQGPTYEQYF. In DNA form, the CDR3 reads TGTGCCGCCCAGGGGCCCACCTACGAGCAGTACTTC.

This clone was detected only once. The chain recombines TRBV5-1 with TRBJ2-5; TRBD2 matches 11 bases. Germline CDR1 is SGHRS and CDR2 is YFSETQ. The V gene end was trimmed by 4 bases and the J gene end by 2 bases; junction bases not matched to a gene: 10. The CDR3 loop spans 17 amino acids. CDR3 in amino acids: CASSVGLTSGSQETQYF. Written as DNA, the CDR3 is TGCGCCAGCAGCGTCGGGCTAACTAGCGGGAGTCAAGAGACCCAGTACTTC. The full variable domain, rest sourced from reference TRBV5-1 and TRBJ2-5, is KAGVTQTPRYLIKTRGQQVTLSCSPISGHRSVSWYQQTPGQGLQFLFEYFSETQRNKGNFPGRFSGRQFSNSRSEMNVSTLELGDSALYLCASSVGLTSGSQETQYFGPGTRLLVL.

The chain is built from TRBV19 and TRBJ2-5, with D unclear. The germline V gene has CDR1 LNHDA and CDR2 SQIVND (reference sequence). CDR3 length equals 12 residues. V shed 5 bases and J shed 7 bases, with 11 bases lying between them. As DNA, the CDR3 is TGTGCCAGTAGTGCCCGTACGGGGACCCAGTACTTC. Residues: CASSARTGTQYF.

The chain uses TRBV20-1 and TRBJ2-3, with D possibly being TRBD1 (7 bases). V lost 3 bases, J lost 5 bases, and 15 bases lay in between. From germline, CDR1 is DFQATT and CDR2 SNEGSKA (reference sequence). The CDR3 is made up of 14 amino acids. As DNA, the CDR3 is TGCAGTGCTAGTTTTCGCAGGGGGGAAGATACGCAGTATTTT. Amino acid sequence: CSASFRRGEDTQYF.

About this clone: The junction does not match germline at one end; this may be a read error. This chain links TRBV6-1 with TRBJ1-5; no firm D call. This CDR3 has 15 amino acids. Germline CDR1 reads MNHNS; CDR2 reads SASEGT. The CDR3 loop reads CASSEGLGLAQAQHF. The CDR3 DNA sequence: TGTGCCAGCAGTGAAGGGCTAGGGTTGGCTCAGGCCCAGCATTTT.

The gene calls are TRBV24-1 and TRBJ2-5; TRBD2 aligns across 11 bases. Germline V gives CDR1 KGHDR, CDR2 SFDVKD. The CDR3 covers 14 residues. V shed 9 bases, J shed 2 bases, and the junction held 4 bases outside the gene matches. CDR3 protein: CATSSGRYQETQYF. For the CDR3, the DNA is TGTGCCACCTCTAGCGGGAGGTATCAAGAGACCCAGTACTTC.